These 27 T cell receptor beta chains share one sample of origin, sequenced in a study of control samples from healthy donors and cancer patients. The method was immunoSEQ multiplex PCR; TCRdb's version includes in-frame clones alone and lacks a portion of them. The table lists 150,000 or so clones, around 94% of them singletons, with 12% to 15% in the top ten. The material sequenced was PBMCs. Receptor source: a man in his 60s with colorectal cancer.

This chain links TRBV30 with TRBJ1-4; no definite D call. From germline, CDR1 is GTSNPN and CDR2 SVGIG (reference sequence). The CDR3 consists of 13 residues. V was cut by 0 bases and J by 7 bases, with 9 bases left in between. CDR3 sequence: CAWSVRLGEKLFF. As DNA, the CDR3 is TGTGCCTGGAGTGTACGCTTGGGTGAAAAACTGTTTTTT. Together with reference TRBV30 and TRBJ1-4, the CDR3 gives the full variable domain: SQTIHQWPATLVQPVGSPLSLECTVEGTSNPNLYWYRQAAGRGLQLLFYSVGIGQISSEVPQNLSASRPQDRQFILSSKKLLLSDSGFYLCAWSVRLGEKLFFGSGTQLSVL.

The chain links TRBV12-3 or TRBV12-4 to TRBJ1-2; D is ambiguous. The CDR3 contains 13 residues. V lost 2 bases and J lost 4, with 8 bases in between. CDR3 nucleotide sequence: TGTGCCAGCAGTTTATCGGAGACCTATGGCTACACCTTC. It codes for CASSLSETYGYTF.

The gene calls are TRBV30 and TRBJ1-2; a possible D gene is TRBD1 (6 bases). V lost 4 bases, J lost 5 bases, and 20 bases lay in between. There are 15 residues in the CDR3. Germline values: CDR1 GTSNPN, CDR2 SVGIG (reference sequence). Here the CDR3 reads CAWTSNSRGTYGYTF. The DNA of the CDR3 is TGTGCCTGGACCTCAAACTCCAGGGGCACGTATGGCTACACCTTC.

The chain combines TRBV7-9 with TRBJ1-2; tentative D call: TRBD1 (6 bases). Trimming took off 5 bases at V and 0 bases at J, with 16 bases between the two ends. The V gene's germline CDR1 is SEHNR and CDR2 FQNEAQ (reference sequence). The CDR3 contains 16 residues. The CDR3 bases are TGTGCCAGCAGCCTAGGGGGTGGATGGGCTAACTATGGCTACACCTTC. Translated: CASSLGGGWANYGYTF.

The J gene is TRBJ2-1, the V gene TRBV18; possibly TRBD2 for D (6 bases). Trimming stripped 3 bases from V and 6 bases from J, with 15 bases between. The CDR3 loop spans 15 amino acids. Germline V gene sequence: CDR1 KGHSH, CDR2 LQKENI. Here the CDR3 DNA reads TGTGCCAGCTCACCGGGGTTGCAGGGACTCAATGAGCAGTTCTTC. Its protein product is CASSPGLQGLNEQFF.

This clone was found once. The same CDR3 arises from other DNA sequences in this sample as well. This sequence joins TRBV7-2 and TRBJ2-5; TRBD1 matches 10 bases. This CDR3 comprises 14 residues. Germline CDR1 SGHTA, CDR2 FQGNSA. J lost 5 bases, V lost 6 bases, and 6 bases had no gene match. Here the CDR3 DNA reads TGTGCCAGCAGTCGGGACAGGGGTTCTGAGACCCAGTACTTC. Translating it yields CASSRDRGSETQYF.

The chain couples TRBV19 to TRBJ2-3; D is ambiguous. This CDR3 contains 15 residues. Trimming removed 3 bases from V and 0 bases from J, with 10 bases in between. The germline gives CDR1 LNHDA, CDR2 SQIVND (reference sequence). CDR3 bases: TGTGCCAGTAGTATGGGCCTTGGCAGCACAGATACGCAGTATTTT. It yields the protein CASSMGLGSTDTQYF.

The J gene is TRBJ1-1, the V gene TRBV30; D is uncertain. Looked up from germline, CDR1 is GTSNPN and CDR2 is SVGIG (reference sequence). Trimming took 2 bases from V and 5 from J, leaving 6 bases between them. This CDR3 contains 11 residues. CDR3 sequence: CAWSRRTEAFF. In nucleotides, the CDR3 is TGTGCCTGGAGTAGGAGGACTGAAGCTTTCTTT.

The genes are TRBV5-5 and TRBJ1-2; D ambiguous. The CDR3 length is 17 residues. Germline V CDR1 and CDR2: SGHKS, YYEKEE (reference sequence). V was trimmed by 0 bases and J by 0 bases, leaving 15 bases between them. The DNA of the CDR3 is TGTGCCAGCAGCTTGGGCCCCGGCAGATTAACTAACTATGGCTACACCTTC. Its protein product is CASSLGPGRLTNYGYTF.

The rearrangement joins TRBV27 to TRBJ1-2, with a weak D call TRBD1 (6 bases). The V gene's germline CDR1 is MNHEY and CDR2 SMNVEV (reference sequence). Trimming took 5 bases from V and 3 from J, leaving 16 bases between them. CDR3 length equals 15 residues. CDR3 amino acids: CASSPRPDRHYGYTF. The CDR3 bases are TGTGCCAGCAGTCCGCGCCCGGACAGACACTATGGCTACACCTTC.

The chain recombines TRBV19 with TRBJ2-3; 8 bases match TRBD1. Germline V gene data show CDR1 as LNHDA and CDR2 as SQIVND (reference sequence). The CDR3 contains 15 residues. After removal of 5 bases from V and 2 bases from J, the junction contained 6 bases not matched to a gene. The CDR3 DNA sequence: TGTGCCAGTAGTCTCCGGGACAGGTACACAGATACGCAGTATTTT. It encodes CASSLRDRYTDTQYF.

The chain couples TRBV30 to TRBJ2-1; D is perhaps TRBD1 (5 bases). This CDR3 is 12 amino acids long. The V end was cut by 8 bases, the J end by 3 bases, with 11 bases between. Germline-derived CDR1 and CDR2 are GTSNPN and SVGIG (reference sequence). CDR3 sequence: CAEGENYNEQFF. The CDR3 bases are TGTGCCGAAGGGGAAAACTACAATGAGCAGTTCTTC.

V usage is TRBV3-1 (or the pseudogene TRBV3-2) and J usage is TRBJ1-2; D uncertain. The CDR3 consists of 14 residues. Germline V lookup: CDR1 LGHDT, CDR2 YNNKEL (reference sequence). Trimming left V 1 base short and J 8 bases short, with 14 bases between. CDR3 residues: CASSQVVREEGYTF. CDR3 DNA sequence: TGTGCCAGCAGCCAAGTGGTGAGGGAGGAAGGCTACACCTTC.

This chain uses TRBV24-1 with TRBJ2-1; 7 bases match TRBD1. This CDR3 has 14 amino acids. The J segment lost 9 bases and the V segment lost 4 bases, leaving 8 bases of the junction unmatched. The germline V gene has CDR1 KGHDR and CDR2 SFDVKD. The CDR3 nucleotides read TGTGCCACCAGTGACCGATCGACAGGGCCTGAGCAGTTCTTC. The encoded protein is CATSDRSTGPEQFF.

This chain uses TRBV4-1 with TRBJ1-6; no reliable D call. The length of the CDR3 is 16 residues. Germline-derived CDR1 and CDR2 are MGHRA and YSYEKL. Trimming left V 0 bases short and J 1 base short, with 7 bases between. The DNA of the CDR3 is TGCGCCAGCAGCCAAGAGAAGGGATCCTATAATTCACCCCTCCACTTT. Translated: CASSQEKGSYNSPLHF.

The chain combines TRBV11-2 with TRBJ2-1, with TRBD2 matching over 13 bases. The CDR3 contains 15 residues. V shed 5 bases, J shed 10 bases, and the junction held 8 bases outside the gene matches. The germline CDR1 and CDR2 sequences are SGHAT and FQNNGV. CDR3 protein: CASSGRLAGGNEQFF. The CDR3 coding sequence is TGTGCCAGCAGCGGAAGACTAGCGGGGGGAAACGAGCAGTTCTTC.

The chain links TRBV2 to TRBJ2-3, with TRBD2 identical over 10 bases. V shed 6 bases, J shed 6 bases, and the junction held 12 bases outside the gene matches. The CDR3 runs 16 residues. Germline values: CDR1 SNHLY, CDR2 FYNNEI. As DNA, the CDR3 is TGTGCCAGCAGAGTCATGGCTAGCGGGGGCTCGGATACGCAGTATTTT. Amino acid sequence: CASRVMASGGSDTQYF.

The chain combines TRBV19 with TRBJ1-1; TRBD1 aligns across 8 bases. Germline loops: CDR1 LNHDA, CDR2 SQIVND (reference sequence). The CDR3 sequence is 14 residues long. V was pared by 5 bases and J by 5 bases, with 7 bases of the junction left unmatched. The CDR3 nucleotides read TGTGCCAGTAGTGTCGACAGGGGAGATACTGAAGCTTTCTTT. Translation: CASSVDRGDTEAFF.

This rearrangement joins TRBV5-1 to TRBJ1-4; TRBD1 agrees at 8 bases. This CDR3 is built from 16 residues. Germline CDR1 SGHRS, CDR2 YFSETQ. V gave up 4 bases and J gave up 4 bases; unmatched junction bases: 9. The CDR3 sequence: CASSPGTGQGNEKLFF. CDR3 in DNA: TGCGCCAGCAGCCCCGGGACAGGTCAGGGTAATGAAAAACTGTTTTTT. Full variable domain (rest looked up from reference TRBV5-1 and TRBJ1-4): KAGVTQTPRYLIKTRGQQVTLSCSPISGHRSVSWYQQTPGQGLQFLFEYFSETQRNKGNFPGRFSGRQFSNSRSEMNVSTLELGDSALYLCASSPGTGQGNEKLFFGSGTQLSVL.

J is TRBJ1-6 and V is TRBV6-4; TRBD1 agrees at 7 bases. With 6 bases clipped from V and 7 bases from J, the junction kept 3 bases outside the gene matches. The CDR3 runs 13 residues. Germline loops: CDR1 MRHNA, CDR2 SNTAGT. The CDR3 region has the DNA TGTGCCAGCAGCCGGACAGGCAATTCACCCCTCCACTTT. Translating gives CASSRTGNSPLHF.

J is TRBJ2-1 and V is TRBV5-5, with 10 nucleotides matching TRBD2. In germline, CDR1 is SGHKS, CDR2 YYEKEE (reference sequence). The CDR3 covers 15 residues. J gave up 6 bases and V 4 bases, and 7 bases lay outside the gene matches. The CDR3 region is CASSPSGTSANEQFF. DNA for the CDR3: TGTGCCAGCAGCCCGTCCGGGACTAGCGCCAATGAGCAGTTCTTC.

The chain is built from TRBV19 and TRBJ1-1; 7 positions match TRBD1. Germline V gene lookup returns CDR1 LNHDA and CDR2 SQIVND (reference sequence). Germline trimming cut 7 bases from V and 1 base from J; bases unmatched to any gene: 9. This CDR3 contains 15 residues. CDR3 DNA: TGTGCCAGTACCCAAAACAGGGGCGGGAACACTGAAGCTTTCTTT. It codes for CASTQNRGGNTEAFF. The full variable domain, in which reference TRBV19 and TRBJ1-1 provide the parts outside the CDR3, is DGGITQSPKYLFRKEGQNVTLSCEQNLNHDAMYWYRQDPGQGLRLIYYSQIVNDFQKGDIAEGYSVSREKKESFPLTVTSAQKNPTAFYLCASTQNRGGNTEAFFGQGTRLTVV.

J is TRBJ2-2 and V is TRBV24-1; 7 nucleotides match TRBD1. V gave up 5 bases and J gave up 2 bases; unmatched junction bases: 4. Germline loops: CDR1 KGHDR, CDR2 SFDVKD. The CDR3 runs 15 residues. CDR3 region: CATSGRDRNTGELFF. CDR3 bases: TGTGCCACCAGTGGAAGGGACAGAAACACCGGGGAGCTGTTTTTT.

The chain combines TRBV11-2 with TRBJ2-7, with D maybe TRBD1 (6 bases). The CDR3 contains 19 residues. Per the germline V gene, CDR1 is SGHAT and CDR2 is FQNNGV. The V end lost 0 bases, the J end lost 4 bases, and 25 bases lay between the germline ends. The CDR3 nucleotides are TGTGCCAGCAGCTTAGATGGTCTCGGGTTTGGCGACAGGCGGTACGAGCAGTACTTC. Encoded protein: CASSLDGLGFGDRRYEQYF.

The rearrangement links TRBV7-2 to TRBJ2-4; the match to TRBD2 covers 8 bases. CDR1 is SGHTA and CDR2 is FQGNSA in the germline V gene. The junction had 5 bases not matched to a gene; V was cut back by 0 bases and J by 1 base. CDR3 length: 17 residues. CDR3 coding DNA: TGTGCCAGCAGCTTAGCGCACGGGGGGGCGGCCAAAAACATTCAGTACTTC. Its translation: CASSLAHGGAAKNIQYF.

This chain uses TRBV7-9 with TRBJ2-2; the D gene is possibly TRBD1 (5 bases). CDR1 and CDR2 (germline): SEHNR, FQNEAQ (reference sequence). This CDR3 is built from 16 residues. The V and J ends lost 4 bases and 3 bases respectively, with 15 bases between them. The CDR3 DNA reads as TGTGCCAGCAGCTCCAGGGCAGGTGGGGACACCGGGGAGCTGTTTTTT. Translation: CASSSRAGGDTGELFF.

As for this clone: Other DNA sequences in this sample translate to the same CDR3. The rearrangement links TRBV28 to TRBJ1-2; 7 nucleotides line up with TRBD1. Trimming took 3 bases from V and 6 from J; bases not matched to a gene: 7. The CDR3 is 14 residues long. From germline, CDR1 is MDHEN and CDR2 SYDVKM. Written as DNA, the CDR3 is TGTGCCAGCAGTTTTGGCCAGGGGGTCAATGGCTACACCTTC. Translation gives CASSFGQGVNGYTF.